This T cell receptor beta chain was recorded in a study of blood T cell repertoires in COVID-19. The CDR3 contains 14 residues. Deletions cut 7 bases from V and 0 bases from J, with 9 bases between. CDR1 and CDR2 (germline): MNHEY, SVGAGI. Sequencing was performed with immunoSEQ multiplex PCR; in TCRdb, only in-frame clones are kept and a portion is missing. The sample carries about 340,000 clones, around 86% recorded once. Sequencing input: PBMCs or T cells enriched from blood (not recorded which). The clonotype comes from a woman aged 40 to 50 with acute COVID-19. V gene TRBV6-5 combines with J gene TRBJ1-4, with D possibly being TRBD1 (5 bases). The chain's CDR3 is CASNPGATNEKLFF. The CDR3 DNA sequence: TGTGCCAGCAATCCGGGGGCAACTAATGAAAAACTGTTTTTT.